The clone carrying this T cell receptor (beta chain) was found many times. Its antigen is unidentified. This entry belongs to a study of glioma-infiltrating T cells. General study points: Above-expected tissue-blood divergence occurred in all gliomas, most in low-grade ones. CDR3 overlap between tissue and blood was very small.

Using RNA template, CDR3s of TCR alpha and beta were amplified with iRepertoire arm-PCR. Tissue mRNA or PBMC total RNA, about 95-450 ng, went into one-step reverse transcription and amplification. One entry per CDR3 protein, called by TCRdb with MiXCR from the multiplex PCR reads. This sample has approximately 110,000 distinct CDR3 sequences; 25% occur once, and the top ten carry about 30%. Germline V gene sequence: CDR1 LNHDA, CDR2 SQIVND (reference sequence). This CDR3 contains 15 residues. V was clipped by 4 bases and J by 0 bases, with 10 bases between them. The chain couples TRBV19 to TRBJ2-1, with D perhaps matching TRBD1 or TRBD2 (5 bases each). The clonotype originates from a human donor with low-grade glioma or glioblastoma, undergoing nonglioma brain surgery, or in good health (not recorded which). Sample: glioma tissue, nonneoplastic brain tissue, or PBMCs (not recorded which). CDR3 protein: CASSKKGTSYNEQFF. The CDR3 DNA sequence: TGTGCCAGTAGTAAAAAGGGGACCTCCTACAATGAGCAGTTCTTC.